Each of the 22 T cell receptor beta chains below was sequenced from the same sample in a study of shared clonotypes between healthy human individuals (dated by TCRdb to the early 2020s). Library preparation employed the immunoSEQ multiplex PCR assay. This immuneACCESS table, as held by TCRdb, lists in-frame sequences with V and J called but not all clones. Of the missing ones, under half trace to an unresolved V gene in checked studies; the others have no known cause. This sample is represented by more than 450,000 clones; more than 65% of them were singletons. Approximately 12% of the sample rests with the top ten. Material: PBMCs. The source is a woman aged 40 to 55 in good health. Some clones in this sample may be carry-over from other donors' samples.

This clone appeared a few times. V is TRBV7-2 and J is TRBJ2-5; possibly TRBD1 or TRBD2 for D (5 bases each). The better agreement between TRBJ2-7 and the DNA end casts doubt on the J call. Germline lookup yields CDR1 SGHTA and CDR2 FQGNSA. CDR3 length equals 14 residues. In nucleotides, the CDR3 is TGTGCCAGCAGCTTAGTGGGACGGTCCTACGAGCAGTACTTC. Residues: CASSLVGRSYEQYF.

The V gene is TRBV10-3, the J gene TRBJ2-3, with a possible D match to TRBD2 (5 bases). Deletions cut 0 bases from V and 3 bases from J, with 10 bases between. CDR1 and CDR2 (germline): ENHRY, SYGVKD. There are 15 residues in the CDR3. The CDR3 sequence is CAISESGSMTDTQYF. Written as DNA, the CDR3 is TGTGCCATCAGTGAGTCGGGGAGCATGACAGATACGCAGTATTTT.

The J gene is TRBJ1-5, the V gene TRBV28, with D unresolved. The ends were cut back, 8 bases at V and 3 bases at J, with 8 bases in the middle. Looked up from germline, CDR1 is MDHEN and CDR2 is SYDVKM. The CDR3 length is 12 residues. CDR3 protein: CASAAPNQPQHF. The CDR3 region has the DNA TGTGCCAGCGCTGCCCCCAATCAGCCCCAGCATTTT.

The table lists this clone with a count of one. V gene TRBV7-6 combines with J gene TRBJ1-5; the D gene is possibly TRBD1 (5 bases). This CDR3 spans 16 amino acids. Per the germline V gene, CDR1 is SGHVS and CDR2 is FNYEAQ. Trimming stripped 1 base from V and 3 bases from J, with 13 bases between. CDR3 DNA: TGTGCCAGCAGCTTAGAGGCCAGGGTACACAATCAGCCCCAGCATTTT. This sequence encodes CASSLEARVHNQPQHF. Drawing the rest from reference TRBV7-6 and TRBJ1-5, the complete variable domain is GAGVSQSPRYKVTKRGQDVALRCDPISGHVSLYWYRQALGQGPEFLTYFNYEAQQDKSGLPNDRFSAERPEGSISTLTIQRTEQRDSAMYRCASSLEARVHNQPQHFGDGTRLSIL.

This clone was observed a handful of times. This chain links TRBV28 with TRBJ1-1; 12 bases are a match to TRBD1. Germline CDR1 and CDR2: MDHEN and SYDVKM. The CDR3 spans 16 residues. J was trimmed by 4 bases and V by 6 bases; bases with no gene match: 9. CDR3 coding DNA: TGTGCCAGCAGCAAGGGACAGGGGGCAATTGGCACTGAAGCTTTCTTT. Encoded protein: CASSKGQGAIGTEAFF.

J is TRBJ2-3 and V is TRBV11-3, with a weak D call TRBD2 (5 bases). The V end was cut by 1 base, the J end by 0 bases, with 11 bases between. This CDR3 has 16 amino acids. Per the germline V gene, CDR1 is SGHNT and CDR2 is YENEEA. The CDR3 nucleotides read TGTGCCAGCAGCTTAGGGACTGACCCTAGCACAGATACGCAGTATTTT. Its translation is CASSLGTDPSTDTQYF.

The rearrangement links TRBV9 to TRBJ2-5, with D possibly matching TRBD2 (5 bases). The V gene's germline CDR1 is SGDLS and CDR2 YYNGEE. V was shortened by 0 bases and J by 5 bases, with 14 bases between the two germline ends. CDR3 length equals 15 residues. The CDR3 DNA is TGTGCCAGCAGCGTAGAACCAGGACTCGCGGAGACCCAGTACTTC. Translated, it gives CASSVEPGLAETQYF.

The chain recombines TRBV11-2 with TRBJ2-5; 9 bases fit TRBD1. J was trimmed by 4 bases and V by 5 bases; bases with no gene match: 8. The CDR3 runs 15 residues. Germline V lookup: CDR1 SGHAT, CDR2 FQNNGV. This CDR3 reads CASSQDRGGLETQYF. CDR3 coding DNA: TGTGCCAGCAGCCAGGACAGGGGTGGATTAGAGACCCAGTACTTC. The entire variable domain, with the rest obtained from reference TRBV11-2 and TRBJ2-5, is as follows: EAGVAQSPRYKIIEKRQSVAFWCNPISGHATLYWYQQILGQGPKLLIQFQNNGVVDDSQLPKDRFSAERLKGVDSTLKIQPAKLEDSAVYLCASSQDRGGLETQYFGPGTRLLVL.

This clone showed up just once. V usage is TRBV6-5 and J usage is TRBJ2-2; D perhaps matches TRBD1 (5 bases). Deletions cut 0 bases from V and 5 bases from J, with 7 bases between. Germline CDR1 and CDR2: MNHEY and SVGAGI. The CDR3 consists of 14 residues. The CDR3 DNA follows: TGTGCCAGCAGTTACTCAGGGGCTACCGGGGAGCTGTTTTTT. It is translated as CASSYSGATGELFF.

The chain is built from TRBV6-1 and TRBJ1-4, with D unresolved. The CDR3 runs 15 residues. Germline CDR1 is MNHNS and CDR2 is SASEGT. The V gene lost 1 base and the J gene lost 0 bases, with 6 bases spanning the gap. CDR3 amino acids: CASSEGGATNEKLFF. CDR3 in DNA: TGTGCCAGCAGTGAAGGCGGCGCAACTAATGAAAAACTGTTTTTT.

This rearrangement joins TRBV5-4 to TRBJ2-5; D is unclear. Germline-derived CDR1 and CDR2 are SGHNT and YYREEE (reference sequence). This CDR3 is built from 14 residues. V gave up 5 bases and J gave up 2 bases, with 13 bases separating them. The CDR3 region is CASSPPYQQETQYF. The CDR3 coding sequence is TGTGCCAGCAGTCCTCCCTATCAGCAAGAGACCCAGTACTTC.

The CDR3 spells CASSGGRFSTDTQYF. As DNA, the CDR3 is TGCGCCAGCAGTGGCGGGAGGTTTAGCACAGATACGCAGTATTTT. V usage is TRBV10-1 and J usage is TRBJ2-3; 8 bases are shared with TRBD2. Germline lookup yields CDR1 WNHNN and CDR2 SYGVQD (reference sequence). The CDR3 consists of 15 residues. Germline trimming cut 4 bases from V and 0 bases from J; bases unmatched to any gene: 3.

The CDR3 DNA reads as TGTGCCAGCAGTCGCAGGCAATATGGCTACACCTTC. Translated: CASSRRQYGYTF. The rearrangement uses TRBV5-8 and TRBJ1-2; the D is unclear. This CDR3 contains 12 residues. The germline gives CDR1 SGHTS, CDR2 YDEGEE. The V gene lost 5 bases and the J gene lost 5 bases, with 10 bases spanning the gap.

The chain is built from TRBV15 and TRBJ2-7, with no clear D. CDR3 length: 13 residues. Trimming took 0 bases from V and 4 from J, leaving 7 bases between them. CDR1 and CDR2 (germline): LNHNV, YYDKDF (reference sequence). The CDR3 sequence is CATSRDFGYEQYF. The CDR3 DNA sequence: TGTGCCACCAGCAGAGATTTCGGGTACGAGCAGTACTTC.

This clone was seen only once. This chain connects TRBV13 to TRBJ2-7, with D perhaps TRBD2 (5 bases). The V gene lost 5 bases and the J gene lost 0 bases, with 11 bases spanning the gap. The CDR3 consists of 14 residues. The germline V gene encodes CDR1 PRHDT and CDR2 FYEKMQ (reference sequence). CDR3 sequence (DNA): TGTGCCAGCAGCGAAAGCGGTTCCTCCTACGAGCAGTACTTC. As protein: CASSESGSSYEQYF. Drawing the rest from reference TRBV13 and TRBJ2-7, the complete variable domain is AAGVIQSPRHLIKEKRETATLKCYPIPRHDTVYWYQQGPGQDPQFLISFYEKMQSDKGSIPDRFSAQQFSDYHSELNMSSLELGDSALYFCASSESGSSYEQYFGPGTRLTVT.

V usage is TRBV4-2 and J usage is TRBJ1-1; tentative D call: TRBD1 (6 bases). Between the trimmed V and J ends, which lost 0 bases and 4 bases, there was a span of 15 bases. This CDR3 has 16 amino acids. Germline values: CDR1 LGHNA, CDR2 YNFKEQ. This CDR3 is CASSQEQGSRGTEAFF. DNA of the CDR3: TGTGCCAGCAGCCAAGAACAGGGCAGCCGGGGCACTGAAGCTTTCTTT.

This clone appeared many times. The genes are TRBV7-8 and TRBJ1-2; the D is unclear. CDR3 size: 15 residues. Germline V gene sequence: CDR1 SGHVS, CDR2 FQNEAQ. With 5 bases removed from V and 0 bases from J, the gap between germline ends came to 13 bases. CDR3 DNA: TGTGCCAGCAGCCCCTCGTTAGCCGCTAACTATGGCTACACCTTC. Amino acid sequence: CASSPSLAANYGYTF.

In its sample, this clone was seen a few times. This chain's CDR3 is CASSLGLFRDTQYF. In DNA, the CDR3 is TGTGCCAGCAGCTTAGGTCTGTTCCGGGATACGCAGTATTTT. This chain joins TRBV11-2 and TRBJ2-3; no firm D call. The CDR3 is 14 amino acids. Germline values: CDR1 SGHAT, CDR2 FQNNGV. Trimming removed 1 base at V and 6 bases at J, with 11 bases between.

CDR3 in amino acids: CASSPRGAGLSPGSYNEQFF. The CDR3 coding sequence is TGTGCCAGCTCACCCCGGGGGGCAGGTCTCTCACCGGGCTCCTACAATGAGCAGTTCTTC. The rearrangement joins TRBV18 to TRBJ2-1, with TRBD2 as a possible D gene (7 bases). Germline CDR1 is KGHSH and CDR2 is LQKENI. The CDR3 has 20 residues. The ends were cut back, 3 bases at V and 0 bases at J, with 24 bases in the middle.

This rearrangement joins TRBV5-1 to TRBJ2-2; D unclear. CDR1 and CDR2 from the germline V gene are SGHRS and YFSETQ. With 7 bases removed from V and 3 bases from J, the gap between germline ends came to 13 bases. This CDR3 contains 14 residues. The chain's CDR3 is CASSGRTDTGELFF. CDR3 sequence (DNA): TGCGCCAGCTCCGGACGGACGGACACCGGGGAGCTGTTTTTT.

The chain has TRBV18 and TRBJ1-3; 9 bases map to TRBD1. This CDR3 contains 16 residues. J lost 6 bases, V lost 0 bases, and 6 bases had no gene match. Germline V gives CDR1 KGHSH, CDR2 LQKENI. The CDR3 here is CASSPPDRGYQNTIYF. The DNA for the CDR3 is TGTGCCAGCTCACCACCGGACAGGGGATATCAAAACACCATATATTTT. Supplemented by reference TRBV18 and TRBJ1-3, the full variable domain reads NAGVMQNPRHLVRRRGQEARLRCSPMKGHSHVYWYRQLPEEGLKFMVYLQKENIIDESGMPKERFSAEFPKEGPSILRIQQVVRGDSAAYFCASSPPDRGYQNTIYFGEGSWLTVV.

V usage is TRBV7-9 and J usage is TRBJ2-3; D not certain. Trimming stripped 3 bases from V and 1 base from J, with 8 bases between. Germline CDR1 SEHNR, CDR2 FQNEAQ (reference sequence). The CDR3 consists of 14 residues. Written as DNA, the CDR3 is TGTGCCAGCAGCTTGCCTATCGGCACAGATACGCAGTATTTT. Its protein is CASSLPIGTDTQYF.